This TCR beta chain derives from a study of blood T cell repertoires in COVID-19. Study information: Samples representing acute and convalescent COVID-19 were sourced from the United States, Italy and Spain. T cells, B-cell-depleted T cells, or PBMCs supplied cDNA or gDNA.

Germline V gives CDR1 SQVTM, CDR2 ANQGSEA. The CDR3 totals 13 residues. V dropped 3 bases and J dropped 6; count of bases not matched to a gene: 5. Source study methods: Reference gene primer amplification gave estimated nucleated cell counts. TCRdb's table, derived via immunoSEQ multiplex PCR, lists solely in-frame clones and lacks some. The DNA gave D and trimming, while V, J and clone size come from that table. The repertoire holds 25,000 to 30,000 clones, with roughly 90% as singletons. This TCR came from an older woman with active COVID-19. This sequence joins TRBV29-1 and TRBJ2-1, with TRBD2 identical over 7 bases. Specimen: peripheral blood. CDR3 sequence (DNA): TGCAGCGTTGAGTGGGAGGGCCCCAATGAGCAGTTCTTC. Its protein is CSVEWEGPNEQFF.